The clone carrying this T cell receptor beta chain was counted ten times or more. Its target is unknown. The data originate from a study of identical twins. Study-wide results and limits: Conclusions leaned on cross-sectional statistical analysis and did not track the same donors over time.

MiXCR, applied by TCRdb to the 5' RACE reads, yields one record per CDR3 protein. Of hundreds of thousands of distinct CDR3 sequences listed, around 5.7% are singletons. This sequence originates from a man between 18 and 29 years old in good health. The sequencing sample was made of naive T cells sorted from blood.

CDR3 in amino acids: CASSVGVDHSYEQYF. CDR3 coding DNA: TGTGCCAGCAGCGTAGGAGTGGACCACTCCTACGAGCAGTACTTC. The chain carries TRBV9 and TRBJ2-7, with unresolved D. There are 15 residues in the CDR3. Between the trimmed V and J ends, which lost 0 bases and 0 bases, there was a span of 10 bases. Germline CDR1 and CDR2: SGDLS and YYNGEE. The whole variable domain, filled in from reference TRBV9 and TRBJ2-7, reads DSGVTQTPKHLITATGQRVTLRCSPRSGDLSVYWYQQSLDQGLQFLIQYYNGEERAKGNILERFSAQQFPDLHSELNLSSLELGDSALYFCASSVGVDHSYEQYFGPGTRLTVT.